This T cell receptor beta chain was retrieved from a study of early T cells in non-severe SARS-CoV-2 infection. Study-level results: Database matching using VDJdb favored anti-spike CD8 responses, with private and CD4 specificities left missing.

The TCR library protocol attached unique molecular identifiers to the individual cDNA molecules. From the 5' RACE reads, TCRdb called clonotypes with MiXCR, one entry per CDR3 protein. The table records about 26,000 distinct CDR3 sequences, 5.1% of them present only once. In this sample, this clonotype turned up a few times. The antigen remains unidentified. The CDR3 loop spans 16 amino acids. CDR1 and CDR2 from the germline V gene are SGHRS and YFSETQ. V lost 0 bases and J 0 bases, leaving 10 bases between the germline ends. The material sequenced was whole blood. The receptor was derived from an adult who was a healthcare worker with PCR-confirmed SARS-CoV-2 infection or an uninfected control (not recorded which). V is TRBV5-1 and J is TRBJ2-1, with D hard to call. Here the CDR3 reads CASSLEHLSSYNEQFF. The CDR3 region has the DNA TGCGCCAGCAGCTTGGAACACCTGAGCTCCTACAATGAGCAGTTCTTC. Full variable domain (outside the CDR3, taken from reference TRBV5-1 and TRBJ2-1): KAGVTQTPRYLIKTRGQQVTLSCSPISGHRSVSWYQQTPGQGLQFLFEYFSETQRNKGNFPGRFSGRQFSNSRSEMNVSTLELGDSALYLCASSLEHLSSYNEQFFGPGTRLTVL.